This is a list of T cell receptor beta chains from one sample in a study of control samples from healthy donors and cancer patients. Measured with immunoSEQ multiplex PCR; TCRdb has only the in-frame clones, and not every one. The sample has under 85,000 clones; roughly 80% are singletons. Sequencing was performed on PBMCs. These receptors were collected from a woman aged 45-60 years with lung cancer. CDR3s include the opening cysteine and the closing phenylalanine or tryptophan. The order of the fields is D gene, J gene, V gene, clone size, CDR3 protein, CDR3 DNA. A D gene is named only where the DNA matches it firmly. Size is stated for part of the rows, as once, few or many counts, or as a class when the clone is expanded.

-	TRBJ1-1	TRBV5-1	-	CASSHGGGTEAFF	TGCGCCAGCAGCCATGGGGGTGGGACTGAAGCTTTCTTT
TRBD1	TRBJ1-2	TRBV4-2	many	CASSQDAGGFYGYTF	TGTGCCAGCAGCCAGGACGCAGGGGGCTTCTATGGCTACACCTTC
-	TRBJ1-6	TRBV6-4	-	CASSGGGAGSPLHF	TGTGCCAGCAGTGGGGGGGGCGCAGGCTCACCCCTCCACTTT
TRBD2	TRBJ2-4	TRBV7-8	-	CASSQPGGENIQYF	TGTGCCAGCAGCCAACCGGGGGGAGAAAACATTCAGTACTTC
-	TRBJ2-7	TRBV5-1	-	CASSLDAQGSEQYF	TGCGCCAGCAGCTTGGACGCCCAAGGGTCCGAGCAGTACTTC
-	TRBJ2-2	TRBV11-3	-	CASSSLYTGELFF	TGTGCCAGCAGCTCCCTGTACACCGGGGAGCTGTTTTTT
-	TRBJ1-1	TRBV3-1/TRBV3-2	-	CASSQRASETEAFF	TGTGCCAGCAGCCAAAGGGCGTCGGAAACTGAAGCTTTCTTT
-	TRBJ2-7	TRBV7-2	-	CASSLLYPRSYEQYF	TGTGCCAGCAGCTTATTGTATCCTCGCTCCTACGAGCAGTACTTC
-	TRBJ1-6	TRBV5-1	-	CASSLRPVFYNSPLHF	TGCGCCAGCAGCTTGAGGCCAGTTTTTTATAATTCACCCCTCCACTTT
-	TRBJ1-1	TRBV7-2	-	CASSLKRTHFF	TGTGCCAGCAGCTTAAAACGGACTCACTTCTTT
TRBD1	TRBJ2-7	TRBV6-5	-	CASKWTGGPYEQYF	TGTGCCAGCAAATGGACAGGAGGCCCCTACGAGCAGTACTTC
-	TRBJ1-1	TRBV15	-	CATSRGVADTEAFF	TGTGCCACCAGCAGAGGGGTGGCGGACACTGAAGCTTTCTTT
-	TRBJ1-5	TRBV27	-	CASSLWGSNQPQHF	TGTGCCAGCAGTTTATGGGGCAGCAATCAGCCCCAGCATTTT
-	TRBJ2-7	TRBV27	-	CASSFLGQLLYEQYF	TGTGCCAGCAGTTTCCTAGGACAGCTACTTTACGAGCAGTACTTC
-	TRBJ1-1	TRBV30	-	CAWRGVMNTEAFF	TGTGCCTGGAGAGGCGTGATGAACACTGAAGCTTTCTTT